The source of this T cell receptor beta chain is a study of OX40 agonist ivuxolimab in advanced cancers. Overall study context: It was permissible to have had prior anti-PD-1, anti-PD-L1 or anti-CTLA-4 therapy, and approximately 38% had some. The study's findings and limits: Averaged across samples, CD8+ T cells carried more expanded clones than CD4+ did.

The CDR3 consists of 13 residues. CDR1 is LNHDA and CDR2 is SQIVND in the germline V gene (reference sequence). The ends lost 11 bases at V and 4 bases at J; junction bases unmatched: 7. Sampling of blood occurred at baseline, cycle 4 day 1, and cycle 7 day 1. Comment on this clone: Its specificity is unknown.

Method: immunoSEQ multiplex PCR; TCRdb's copy keeps in-frame clones and lacks some. The sample holds 60,000 to 100,000 clones; around 90% are singletons and the top ten take over 0.2%. The chain employs TRBV19 and TRBJ1-2; 10 nucleotides match TRBD1. Sequenced material: CD4+ or CD8+ T cells sorted from blood, taken in a trial of the OX40 agonist ivuxolimab. The origin of this receptor is an adult with an advanced solid tumor such as melanoma, head and neck, liver or kidney cancer. CDR3: CAAGTGDGYGYTF. Written as DNA, the CDR3 is TGTGCCGCGGGGACAGGGGATGGCTATGGCTACACCTTC.